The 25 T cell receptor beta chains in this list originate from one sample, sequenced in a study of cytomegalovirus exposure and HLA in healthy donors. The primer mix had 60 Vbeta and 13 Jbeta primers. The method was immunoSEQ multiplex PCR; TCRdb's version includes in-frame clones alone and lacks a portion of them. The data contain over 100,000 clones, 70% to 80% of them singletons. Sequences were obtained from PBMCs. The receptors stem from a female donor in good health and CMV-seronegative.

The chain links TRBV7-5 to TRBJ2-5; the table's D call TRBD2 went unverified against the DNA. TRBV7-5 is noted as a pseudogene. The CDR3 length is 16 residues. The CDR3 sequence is CARRTGLAGGQETQYF. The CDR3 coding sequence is TGTGCCAGGAGGACTGGACTAGCGGGGGGCCAAGAGACCCAGTACTTC.

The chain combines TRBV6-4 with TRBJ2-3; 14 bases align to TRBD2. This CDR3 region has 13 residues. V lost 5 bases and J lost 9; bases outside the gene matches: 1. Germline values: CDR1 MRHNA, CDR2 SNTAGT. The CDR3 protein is CASSRTSGGTQYF. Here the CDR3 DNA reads TGTGCCAGCAGTCGGACTAGCGGGGGGACGCAGTATTTT.

CDR3 protein: CASSVVGQGSYNEQFF. The CDR3, as DNA: TGTGCCAGCAGCGTAGTAGGGCAGGGGTCCTACAATGAGCAGTTCTTC. J is TRBJ2-1 and V is TRBV9; TRBD1 might be the D (6 bases). V lost 0 bases and J lost 1, with 11 bases in between. Germline CDR1 reads SGDLS; CDR2 reads YYNGEE. The CDR3 length is 16 residues.

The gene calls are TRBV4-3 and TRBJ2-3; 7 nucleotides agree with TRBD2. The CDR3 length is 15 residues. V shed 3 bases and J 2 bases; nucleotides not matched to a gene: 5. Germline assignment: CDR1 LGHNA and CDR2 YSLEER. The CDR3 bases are TGCGCCAGCAGCCACAATAGCGGGTCCACAGATACGCAGTATTTT. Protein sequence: CASSHNSGSTDTQYF.

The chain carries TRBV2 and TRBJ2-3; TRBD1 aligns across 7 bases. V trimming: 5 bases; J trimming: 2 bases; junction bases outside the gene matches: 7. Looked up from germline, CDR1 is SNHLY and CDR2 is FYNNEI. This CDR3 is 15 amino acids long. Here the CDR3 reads CASSRGQASTDTQYF. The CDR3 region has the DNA TGTGCCAGCAGTCGAGGACAGGCGTCCACAGATACGCAGTATTTT.

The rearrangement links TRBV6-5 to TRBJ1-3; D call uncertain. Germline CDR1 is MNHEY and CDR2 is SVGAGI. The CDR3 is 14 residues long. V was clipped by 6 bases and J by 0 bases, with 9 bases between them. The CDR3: CASSRTISGNTIYF. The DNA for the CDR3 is TGTGCCAGCAGCCGGACTATCTCTGGAAACACCATATATTTT.

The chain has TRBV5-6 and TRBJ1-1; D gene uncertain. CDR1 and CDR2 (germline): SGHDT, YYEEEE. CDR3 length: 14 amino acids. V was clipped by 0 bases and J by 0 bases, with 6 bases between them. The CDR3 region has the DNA TGTGCCAGCAGCTTGGCCGTAGTGAACACTGAAGCTTTCTTT. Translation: CASSLAVVNTEAFF.

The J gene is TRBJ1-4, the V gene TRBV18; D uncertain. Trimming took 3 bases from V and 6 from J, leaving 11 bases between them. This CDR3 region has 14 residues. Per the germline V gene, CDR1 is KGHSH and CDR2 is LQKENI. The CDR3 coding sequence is TGTGCCAGCTCACCCCAGGCCATCGATGAAAAACTGTTTTTT. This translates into CASSPQAIDEKLFF.

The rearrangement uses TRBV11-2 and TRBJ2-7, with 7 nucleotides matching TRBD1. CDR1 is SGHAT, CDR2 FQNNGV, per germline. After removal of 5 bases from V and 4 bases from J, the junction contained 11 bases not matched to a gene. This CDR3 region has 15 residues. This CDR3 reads CASSRYRGAPYEQYF. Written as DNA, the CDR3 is TGTGCCAGCAGCCGGTACAGGGGTGCCCCTTACGAGCAGTACTTC.

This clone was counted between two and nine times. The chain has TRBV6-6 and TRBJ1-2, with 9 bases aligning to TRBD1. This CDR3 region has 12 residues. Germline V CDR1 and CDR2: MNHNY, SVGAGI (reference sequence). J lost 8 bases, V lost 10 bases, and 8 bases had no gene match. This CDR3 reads CATGDRERGYTF. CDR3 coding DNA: TGTGCCACCGGGGACAGGGAGAGGGGCTACACCTTC.

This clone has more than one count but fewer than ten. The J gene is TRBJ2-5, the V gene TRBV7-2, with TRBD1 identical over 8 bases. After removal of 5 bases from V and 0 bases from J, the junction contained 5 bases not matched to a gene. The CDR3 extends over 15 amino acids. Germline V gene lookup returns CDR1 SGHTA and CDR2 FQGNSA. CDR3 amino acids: CASSDRGPYQETQYF. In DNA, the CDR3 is TGTGCCAGCAGCGACAGGGGCCCGTACCAAGAGACCCAGTACTTC.

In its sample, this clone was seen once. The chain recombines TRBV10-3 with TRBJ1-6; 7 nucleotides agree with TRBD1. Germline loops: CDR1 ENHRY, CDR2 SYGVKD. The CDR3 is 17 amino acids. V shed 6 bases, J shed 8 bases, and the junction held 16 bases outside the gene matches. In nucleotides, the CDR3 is TGTGCCATCAGCAAGAGGGGGGTCCGGGACAGTTATTCACCCCTCCACTTT. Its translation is CAISKRGVRDSYSPLHF.

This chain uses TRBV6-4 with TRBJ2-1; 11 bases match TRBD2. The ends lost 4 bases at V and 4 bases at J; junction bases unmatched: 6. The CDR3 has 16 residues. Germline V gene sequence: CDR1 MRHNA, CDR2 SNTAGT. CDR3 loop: CASSAASGGTYNEQFF. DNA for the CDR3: TGTGCCAGCAGTGCGGCTAGCGGGGGGACATACAATGAGCAGTTCTTC.

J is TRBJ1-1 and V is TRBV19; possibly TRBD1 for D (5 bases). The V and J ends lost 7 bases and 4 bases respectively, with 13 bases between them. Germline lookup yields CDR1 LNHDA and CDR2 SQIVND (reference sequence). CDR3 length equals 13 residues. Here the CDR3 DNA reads TGTGCCAGTACCAATGGCAGGGTCACTGAAGCTTTCTTT. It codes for CASTNGRVTEAFF.

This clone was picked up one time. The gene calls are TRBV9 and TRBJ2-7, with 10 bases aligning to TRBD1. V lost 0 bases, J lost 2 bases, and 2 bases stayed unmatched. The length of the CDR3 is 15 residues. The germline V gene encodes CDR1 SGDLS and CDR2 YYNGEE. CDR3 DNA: TGTGCCAGCAGCGTAGCAGGACAGGGGGCCTACGAGCAGTACTTC. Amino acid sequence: CASSVAGQGAYEQYF.

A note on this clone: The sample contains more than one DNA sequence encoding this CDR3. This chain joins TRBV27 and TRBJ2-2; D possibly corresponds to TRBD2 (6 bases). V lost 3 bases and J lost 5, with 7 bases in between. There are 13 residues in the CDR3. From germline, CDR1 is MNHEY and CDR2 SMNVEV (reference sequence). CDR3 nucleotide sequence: TGTGCCAGCAGTTTGAGCGGGACCGGGGAGCTGTTTTTT. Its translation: CASSLSGTGELFF.

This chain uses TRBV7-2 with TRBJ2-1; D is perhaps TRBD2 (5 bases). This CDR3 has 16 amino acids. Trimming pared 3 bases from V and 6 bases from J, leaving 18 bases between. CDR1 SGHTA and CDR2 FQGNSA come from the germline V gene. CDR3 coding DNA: TGTGCCAGCAGCTTTAACAGAGGGCTTCGCTCCAATGAGCAGTTCTTC. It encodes CASSFNRGLRSNEQFF.

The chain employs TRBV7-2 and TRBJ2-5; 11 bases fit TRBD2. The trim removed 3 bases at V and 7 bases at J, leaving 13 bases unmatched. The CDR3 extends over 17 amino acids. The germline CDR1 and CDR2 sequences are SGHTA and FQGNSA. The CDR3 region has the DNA TGTGCCAGCAGCTTTTGGTTGACTAGCGGGGCGGGGGGGACCCAGTACTTC. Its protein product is CASSFWLTSGAGGTQYF.

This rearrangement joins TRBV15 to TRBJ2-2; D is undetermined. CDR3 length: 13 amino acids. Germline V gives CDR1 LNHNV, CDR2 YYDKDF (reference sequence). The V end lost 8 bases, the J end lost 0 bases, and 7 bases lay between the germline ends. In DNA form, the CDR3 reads TGTGCCACCCGTCTTCCGAACACCGGGGAGCTGTTTTTT. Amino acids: CATRLPNTGELFF.

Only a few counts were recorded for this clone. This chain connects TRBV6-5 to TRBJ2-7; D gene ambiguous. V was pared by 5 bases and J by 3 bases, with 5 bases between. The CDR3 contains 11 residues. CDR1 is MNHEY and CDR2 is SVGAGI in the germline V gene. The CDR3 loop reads CASSPSYEQYF. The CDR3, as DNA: TGTGCCAGCAGTCCGAGCTACGAGCAGTACTTC.

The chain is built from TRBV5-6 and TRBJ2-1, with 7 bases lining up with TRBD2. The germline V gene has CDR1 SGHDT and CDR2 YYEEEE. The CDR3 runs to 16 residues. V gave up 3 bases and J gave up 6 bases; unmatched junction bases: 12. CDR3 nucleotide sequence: TGTGCCAGCAGCTCCTTGGCCAGCGGGGTCCTCAATGAGCAGTTCTTC. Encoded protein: CASSSLASGVLNEQFF.

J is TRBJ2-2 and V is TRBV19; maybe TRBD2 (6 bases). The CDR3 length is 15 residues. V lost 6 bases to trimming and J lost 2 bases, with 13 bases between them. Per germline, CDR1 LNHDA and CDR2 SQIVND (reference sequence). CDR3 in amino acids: CASSQGGDNTGELFF. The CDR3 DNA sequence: TGTGCCAGTAGCCAAGGCGGGGACAACACCGGGGAGCTGTTTTTT.

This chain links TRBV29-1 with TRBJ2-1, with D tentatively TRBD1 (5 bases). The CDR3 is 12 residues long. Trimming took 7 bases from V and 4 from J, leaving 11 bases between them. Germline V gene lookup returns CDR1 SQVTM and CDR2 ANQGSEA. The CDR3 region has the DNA TGCAGCGCACGACAGACATACAATGAGCAGTTCTTC. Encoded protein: CSARQTYNEQFF.

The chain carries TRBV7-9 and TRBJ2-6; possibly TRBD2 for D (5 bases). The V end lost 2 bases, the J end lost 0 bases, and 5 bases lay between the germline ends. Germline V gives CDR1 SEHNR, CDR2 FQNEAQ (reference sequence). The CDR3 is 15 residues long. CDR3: CASSLRGSGANVLTF. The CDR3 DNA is TGTGCCAGCAGCTTACGGGGCTCTGGGGCCAACGTCCTGACTTTC.

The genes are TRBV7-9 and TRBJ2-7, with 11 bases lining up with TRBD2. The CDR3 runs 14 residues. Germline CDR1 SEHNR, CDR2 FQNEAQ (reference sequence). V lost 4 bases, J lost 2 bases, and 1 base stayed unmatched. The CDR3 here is CASSSSGGPYEQYF. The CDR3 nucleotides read TGTGCCAGCAGCTCTAGCGGGGGGCCCTACGAGCAGTACTTC.